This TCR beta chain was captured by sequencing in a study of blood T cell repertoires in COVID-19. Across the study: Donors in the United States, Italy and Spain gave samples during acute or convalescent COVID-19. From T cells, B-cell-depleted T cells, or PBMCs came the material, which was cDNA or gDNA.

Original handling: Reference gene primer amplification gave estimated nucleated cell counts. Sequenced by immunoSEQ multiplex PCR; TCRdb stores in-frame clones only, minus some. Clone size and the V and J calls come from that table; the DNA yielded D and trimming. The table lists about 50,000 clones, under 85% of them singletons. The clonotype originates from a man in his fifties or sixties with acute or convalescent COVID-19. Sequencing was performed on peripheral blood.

The CDR3, as DNA: TGTGCCAGCAGTCTTACAGGGGGTCGTGGCAATCAGCCCCAGCATTTT. Translating gives CASSLTGGRGNQPQHF. This rearrangement joins TRBV6-6 to TRBJ1-5; 8 bases fit TRBD1. Trimming at V came to 5 bases and at J to 2 bases, leaving 8 bases not matched to a gene. Germline V CDR1 and CDR2: MNHNY, SVGAGI (reference sequence). The CDR3 loop spans 16 amino acids.